This entry concerns a single T cell receptor beta chain. What it recognizes is unknown. Although they were nominally healthy when sampled, donors likely had unrecorded immune exposures. PCR amplification relied on 60 Vbeta primers (plus 13 Jbeta primers). The assay was immunoSEQ multiplex PCR, and TCRdb's table has in-frame clones only and misses some. The table shows fewer than 200,000 clones, with around four fifths occurring only once. The data originate from a study of cytomegalovirus exposure and HLA in healthy donors. Broader study findings: Later analysis found that TCR beta chains associated with HLA were more clonally expanded than other, equally common chains.

Germline CDR1 MGHDK, CDR2 SYGVNS. The CDR3 consists of 14 residues. Deletions cut 7 bases from V and 8 bases from J, with 15 bases between. Sample: PBMCs. The chain couples TRBV25-1 to TRBJ1-6; possibly TRBD1 for D (6 bases). The sequence was collected from a woman aged 50 to 60 in good health and CMV-seronegative. CDR3 in DNA: TGTGCCAGCAACCCTACAGGGAAACATTCACCCCTCCACTTT. Translation: CASNPTGKHSPLHF. The variable domain in full, with the rest retrieved from reference TRBV25-1 and TRBJ1-6, is EADIYQTPRYLVIGTGKKITLECSQTMGHDKMYWYQQDPGMELHLIHYSYGVNSTEKGDLSSESTVSRIRTEHFPLTLESARPSHTSQYLCASNPTGKHSPLHFGNGTRLTVT.